These 24 T cell receptor beta chains share one sample of origin, sequenced in a study of blood T cell repertoires in COVID-19. Using immunoSEQ multiplex PCR, the repertoire was profiled, and TCRdb retains in-frame clones only, with some absent. Altogether around 320,000 clones are present, approximately 89% being singletons, with the ten largest covering 2.9%. The source material was PBMCs or T cells enriched from blood (not recorded which). Receptors originate from a woman aged 50 to 60 who had been exposed to COVID-19.

The rearrangement joins TRBV7-9 to TRBJ1-1; 7 bases fit TRBD1. Per the germline V gene, CDR1 is SEHNR and CDR2 is FQNEAQ (reference sequence). This CDR3 contains 13 residues. V lost 0 bases to trimming and J lost 9 bases; unmatched junction nucleotides: 4. CDR3 sequence (DNA): TGTGCCAGCAGCTTAGCAGGGGGCGGAAAAGCTTTCTTT. Translated: CASSLAGGGKAFF. Filled out from reference TRBV7-9 and TRBJ1-1, the complete variable domain reads DTGVSQNPRHKITKRGQNVTFRCDPISEHNRLYWYRQTLGQGPEFLTYFQNEAQLEKSRLLSDRFSAERPKGSFSTLEIQRTEQGDSAMYLCASSLAGGGKAFFGQGTRLTVV.

This clone was counted a few times. The chain has TRBV28 and TRBJ1-5; 9 bases line up with TRBD1. V shed 6 bases and J 5 bases; nucleotides not matched to a gene: 5. CDR3 size: 14 residues. CDR1 and CDR2 from the germline V gene are MDHEN and SYDVKM. CDR3 loop: CASRGGTGYQPQHF. Here the CDR3 DNA reads TGTGCCAGCAGGGGGGGGACAGGGTATCAGCCCCAGCATTTT.

J is TRBJ1-5 and V is TRBV7-9, with 8 bases that match TRBD1. The V gene end was trimmed by 7 bases and the J gene end by 8 bases; junction bases not matched to a gene: 13. The CDR3 extends over 15 amino acids. Germline-derived CDR1 and CDR2 are SEHNR and FQNEAQ (reference sequence). This chain's CDR3 is CASTLGQGALEPQHF. The CDR3, as DNA: TGTGCCAGCACCCTCGGCCAGGGGGCCCTAGAGCCCCAGCATTTT.

This chain connects TRBV19 to TRBJ1-6; D is perhaps TRBD1 (6 bases). This CDR3 has 17 amino acids. Trimming left V 5 bases short and J 0 bases short, with 14 bases between. Per germline, CDR1 LNHDA and CDR2 SQIVND (reference sequence). This CDR3 reads CASSPRQGSSYNSPLHF. As DNA, the CDR3 is TGTGCCAGTAGTCCCCGGCAGGGGAGCTCCTATAATTCACCCCTCCACTTT.

This clone appeared a single time. The chain carries TRBV4-1 and TRBJ1-1; D unclear. V lost 5 bases and J lost 4, with 14 bases in between. Per germline, CDR1 MGHRA and CDR2 YSYEKL. CDR3 size: 14 residues. The CDR3 bases are TGCGCCAGCAGCAGGGAGGGTAGAGGCACTGAAGCTTTCTTT. It yields the protein CASSREGRGTEAFF.

The CDR3 DNA sequence: TGTGCCAGTAGTATTAGACAGACGCTTAATGAAAAACTGTTTTTT. The encoded protein is CASSIRQTLNEKLFF. The chain couples TRBV19 to TRBJ1-4, with D tentatively TRBD1 (5 bases). The CDR3 length is 15 residues. The germline V and J ends were trimmed by 3 bases and 4 bases, with 12 bases remaining between them. CDR1 LNHDA and CDR2 SQIVND come from the germline V gene (reference sequence).

The chain employs TRBV5-1 and TRBJ2-3; TRBD1 matches 7 bases. Trimming removed 0 bases from V and 4 bases from J; junction bases left unmatched: 5. The CDR3 is made up of 15 amino acids. CDR1 and CDR2 from the germline V gene are SGHRS and YFSETQ. The CDR3 sequence: CASSLDVGGADTQYF. The CDR3 nucleotides read TGCGCCAGCAGCTTGGATGTAGGGGGCGCAGATACGCAGTATTTT.

The rearrangement uses TRBV7-9 and TRBJ1-1; a weak D match, TRBD1 (6 bases). Per the germline V gene, CDR1 is SEHNR and CDR2 is FQNEAQ (reference sequence). CDR3 length: 14 residues. Deletions cut 0 bases from V and 6 bases from J, with 11 bases between. The CDR3 loop reads CASSLAIRGAEAFF. CDR3 DNA sequence: TGTGCCAGCAGCTTAGCAATCAGGGGAGCTGAAGCTTTCTTT.

This clone has just one count. CDR3 loop: CASKFDRVGNQPQHF. The CDR3 nucleotides are TGTGCCAGCAAGTTTGACAGGGTGGGCAATCAGCCCCAGCATTTT. The chain is built from TRBV6-5 and TRBJ1-5; 7 nucleotides agree with TRBD1. Trimming removed 7 bases from V and 2 bases from J; junction bases left unmatched: 8. Germline CDR1 MNHEY, CDR2 SVGAGI. The CDR3 length is 15 residues.

This chain uses TRBV5-1 with TRBJ1-4, with a possible D match to TRBD1 (5 bases). The germline V and J ends were trimmed by 4 bases and 6 bases, with 13 bases remaining between them. The V gene's germline CDR1 is SGHRS and CDR2 YFSETQ. The CDR3 is made up of 14 amino acids. The CDR3 loop is CASSRGNGDEKLFF. The CDR3 DNA reads as TGCGCCAGCAGCAGGGGCAATGGGGATGAAAAACTGTTTTTT.

The chain combines TRBV6-1 with TRBJ2-3, with 7 bases that match TRBD1. V gave up 4 bases and J gave up 4 bases; unmatched junction bases: 14. Germline V gives CDR1 MNHNS, CDR2 SASEGT. CDR3 length equals 17 residues. Written as DNA, the CDR3 is TGTGCCAGCAGTGTATTACCTACAGGGGCTGGGGCAGATACGCAGTATTTT. Translation: CASSVLPTGAGADTQYF.

CDR3 in amino acids: CASSYSIAGPSTDTQYF. The CDR3 DNA is TGTGCCAGCAGTTACTCGATTGCGGGGCCATCCACAGATACGCAGTATTTT. V usage is TRBV6-2 or TRBV6-3 and J usage is TRBJ2-3, with D perhaps TRBD2 (6 bases). Germline loops: CDR1 MNHEY, CDR2 SVGEGT. Trimming removed 0 bases from V and 2 bases from J, with 15 bases in between. The CDR3 runs 17 residues.

This chain connects TRBV3-1 (or the pseudogene TRBV3-2) to TRBJ2-1, with D possibly matching TRBD1 (6 bases). Germline values: CDR1 LGHDT, CDR2 YNNKEL (reference sequence). Trimming took off 4 bases at V and 0 bases at J, with 19 bases between the two ends. This CDR3 region has 18 residues. DNA of the CDR3: TGTGCCAGCAGCCCAGTAATTACGACAGGCCGCTCCTACAATGAGCAGTTCTTC. The encoded protein is CASSPVITTGRSYNEQFF.

The gene calls are TRBV19 and TRBJ2-6; 10 bases match TRBD1. Germline V gene sequence: CDR1 LNHDA, CDR2 SQIVND (reference sequence). The CDR3 is 16 residues long. V lost 5 bases and J lost 4; bases outside the gene matches: 5. CDR3 bases: TGTGCCAGTAGTGAGACAGGGGGCGCCGGGGCCAACGTCCTGACTTTC. It specifies CASSETGGAGANVLTF.

This sequence joins TRBV18 and TRBJ1-4, with no clear D. Trimming left V 2 bases short and J 0 bases short, with 7 bases between. Germline CDR1 KGHSH, CDR2 LQKENI. The CDR3 contains 15 residues. The CDR3 region has the DNA TGTGCCAGCTCACCAAGGGAGGCAACTAATGAAAAACTGTTTTTT. Translating gives CASSPREATNEKLFF. The full variable domain, rest sourced from reference TRBV18 and TRBJ1-4, is NAGVMQNPRHLVRRRGQEARLRCSPMKGHSHVYWYRQLPEEGLKFMVYLQKENIIDESGMPKERFSAEFPKEGPSILRIQQVVRGDSAAYFCASSPREATNEKLFFGSGTQLSVL.

This chain uses TRBV27 with TRBJ2-4; a possible D gene is TRBD1 (5 bases). The CDR3 sequence is 15 residues long. From germline, CDR1 is MNHEY and CDR2 SMNVEV (reference sequence). V shed 5 bases and J shed 0 bases, with 11 bases lying between them. CDR3 residues: CASSHDSLAKNIQYF. As DNA, the CDR3 is TGTGCCAGCAGTCACGACAGCTTAGCCAAAAACATTCAGTACTTC.

CDR3 residues: CASTKDRGLFDTGELFF. CDR3 DNA sequence: TGCGCCAGCACCAAGGACAGGGGGCTGTTCGACACCGGGGAGCTGTTTTTT. This chain uses TRBV5-1 with TRBJ2-2, with 11 bases fitting TRBD1. The CDR3 is made up of 17 amino acids. J was trimmed by 3 bases and V by 6 bases; bases with no gene match: 10. Germline V CDR1 and CDR2: SGHRS, YFSETQ. Together with reference TRBV5-1 and TRBJ2-2, the CDR3 gives the full variable domain: KAGVTQTPRYLIKTRGQQVTLSCSPISGHRSVSWYQQTPGQGLQFLFEYFSETQRNKGNFPGRFSGRQFSNSRSEMNVSTLELGDSALYLCASTKDRGLFDTGELFFGEGSRLTVL.

The CDR3 DNA sequence: TGTGCCAGCAGCCAAGATCAGGCTAGCGGCTACGAGCAGTACTTC. Protein product: CASSQDQASGYEQYF. This chain links TRBV3-1 (or the pseudogene TRBV3-2) with TRBJ2-7, with 7 bases lining up with TRBD2. V was clipped by 0 bases and J by 3 bases; unmatched bases: 5. The CDR3 sequence is 15 residues long. The germline V gene encodes CDR1 LGHDT and CDR2 YNNKEL (reference sequence).

This clone was seen a single time. The chain combines TRBV14 with TRBJ2-3; TRBD1 matches 9 bases. This CDR3 is built from 15 residues. Germline V gene lookup returns CDR1 SGHDN and CDR2 FVKESK. Germline trimming cut 2 bases from V and 1 base from J; bases unmatched to any gene: 1. In nucleotides, the CDR3 is TGTGCCAGCAGCCAATGGACAGGGGGCACAGATACGCAGTATTTT. This gives the protein CASSQWTGGTDTQYF.

The chain employs TRBV11-2 and TRBJ2-1; 13 bases match TRBD2. The CDR3 length is 15 residues. Losses at the gene ends were 5 bases for V and 7 bases for J; bases not matched to a gene: 5. Germline CDR1 reads SGHAT; CDR2 reads FQNNGV. CDR3 loop: CASSALAGGPNEQFF. The DNA of the CDR3 is TGTGCCAGCAGCGCACTAGCGGGGGGGCCGAATGAGCAGTTCTTC.

The J gene is TRBJ1-5, the V gene TRBV28; 8 nucleotides align to TRBD1. CDR3 length: 15 amino acids. V trimming: 7 bases; J trimming: 7 bases; junction bases outside the gene matches: 12. Germline-derived CDR1 and CDR2 are MDHEN and SYDVKM. The CDR3 DNA follows: TGTGCCAGCAAGGGGACAGGCCGTAATACCCAGCCCCAGCATTTT. Protein: CASKGTGRNTQPQHF.

V is TRBV11-2 and J is TRBJ2-1; 9 nucleotides align to TRBD2. This CDR3 has 15 residues. The germline CDR1 and CDR2 sequences are SGHAT and FQNNGV. With V trimmed by 2 bases and J by 4 bases, 3 bases remained unmatched. The CDR3 is CASSLMTSGYNEQFF. CDR3 nucleotide sequence: TGTGCCAGCAGCTTAATGACTAGCGGATACAATGAGCAGTTCTTC.

The V and J genes are TRBV5-1 and TRBJ2-1; a possible D gene is TRBD1 (6 bases). From germline, CDR1 is SGHRS and CDR2 YFSETQ. Trimming stripped 7 bases from V and 0 bases from J, with 20 bases between. This CDR3 has 17 amino acids. The CDR3 DNA reads as TGCGCCAGCGAGACAGGACCCTCCCGGAGCTCCTACAATGAGCAGTTCTTC. This gives the protein CASETGPSRSSYNEQFF.

The chain couples TRBV4-1 to TRBJ2-6; 8 positions match TRBD1. The CDR3 extends over 19 amino acids. Germline lookup yields CDR1 MGHRA and CDR2 YSYEKL. The J segment lost 3 bases and the V segment lost 3 bases, leaving 13 bases of the junction unmatched. CDR3 DNA: TGCGCCAGCAGCCAGCGGACGCCGACAGGGGACGGTGGGGCCAACGTCCTGACTTTC. Amino acid sequence: CASSQRTPTGDGGANVLTF.